The table lists the clone carrying this T cell receptor (beta chain) with many counts. This CDR3 has 14 residues. V was trimmed by 3 bases and J by 10 bases, leaving 16 bases between them. Germline CDR1 reads KGHSH; CDR2 reads LQKENI. The source of the sample is a study of identical twins. One entry per CDR3 protein, called by TCRdb with MiXCR from the 5' RACE reads. The sample includes about 240,000 distinct CDR3 sequences, more than 9.5% seen only once; the top ten take about 4.1%. These data also featured in a second study, about yellow fever vaccine responses in identical twins.

The source material was memory (CD45RO+) T cells sorted from blood. This receptor was taken from a woman in her late teens or twenties in good health. The chain recombines TRBV18 with TRBJ2-1, with a weak D call TRBD2 (5 bases). The CDR3 bases are TGTGCCAGCTCACCTGGGTCGCCGAGGGAGGAGCAGTTCTTC. This encodes CASSPGSPREEQFF.